The subject of this entry is one T cell receptor (beta chain). This sample stems from a study of blood T cell repertoires in COVID-19. J gave up 4 bases and V 3 bases, and 5 bases lay outside the gene matches. CDR1 is SGHNT, CDR2 YYREEE, per germline (reference sequence). CDR3 length equals 15 residues. Source study methods: Reference gene primer amplification in the assay estimated nucleated cell counts. TCRdb keeps only in-frame clones here, not all; method: immunoSEQ multiplex PCR. That table gives V, J and clone size, and the DNA gave D and trimming. Here the sample spans nearly 200,000 clones, approximately 87% being singletons.

This TCR came from a woman aged 70-85 years with acute or convalescent COVID-19. The sequenced sample consisted of peripheral blood. The chain employs TRBV5-4 and TRBJ1-4; 8 bases are shared with TRBD1. The DNA of the CDR3 is TGTGCCAGCAGCTCCCAGGGGGCGGTTAATGAAAAACTGTTTTTT. Amino acid sequence: CASSSQGAVNEKLFF.